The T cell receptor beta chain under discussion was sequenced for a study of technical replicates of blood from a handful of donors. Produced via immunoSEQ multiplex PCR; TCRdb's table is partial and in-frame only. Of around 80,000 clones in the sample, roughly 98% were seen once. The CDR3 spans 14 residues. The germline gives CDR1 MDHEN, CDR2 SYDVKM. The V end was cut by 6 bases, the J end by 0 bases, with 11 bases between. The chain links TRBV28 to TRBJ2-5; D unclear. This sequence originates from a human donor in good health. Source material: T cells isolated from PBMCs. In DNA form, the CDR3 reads TGTGCCAGCAGGGGCGCCTCGGACCAAGAGACCCAGTACTTC. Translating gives CASRGASDQETQYF. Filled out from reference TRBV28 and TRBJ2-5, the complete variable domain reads DVKVTQSSRYLVKRTGEKVFLECVQDMDHENMFWYRQDPGLGLRLIYFSYDVKMKEKGDIPEGYSVSREKKERFSLILESASTNQTSMYLCASRGASDQETQYFGPGTRLLVL.